This entry is about one T cell receptor beta chain. Its binding antigen is unknown. No much larger clone exists at a distance of one base, and base qualities are not known. Inclusive of the bounding cysteine and phenylalanine, the CDR3 is 15 residues long. Solely the CDR3 DNA is kept, with 45 bases framed from the first base. V loses 3 bases, J loses 8 bases, and the germline ends lie 16 bases apart. Reading the germline V gene (reference sequence) gives CDR1 LNHDA and CDR2 SQIVND. The data were taken from a study of cytomegalovirus exposure and HLA in healthy donors (dated by TCRdb to the late 2010s). As for the study more broadly: An earlier analysis of 587 of the donors reported about 300 Gb of sequence data and about 120 million unique TCR beta sequences obtained from approximately 180 million T cells. An early release that covered about 600 HLA-typed donors contained about 300 gigabases of sequencing data and 65 million to 100 million unique TCR sequences. The genetic ancestry cluster associated with self-reported Caucasian donors included 65% to 90% of the roughly 360 genotyped donors. The study aimed to test whether cataloging public T cell receptors could reveal signatures of past pathogen exposure. Using immunosequencing, the study profiled T cell repertoires from 500 to 800 subjects and related those repertoires to cytomegalovirus serostatus. In addition to the first cohort of roughly 670 subjects, a separate validation cohort of some 120 different subjects was used. To predict cytomegalovirus infection status, the study combined high-throughput TCR immunosequencing, statistical association of individual TCRs with disease status, and machine learning. In a later analysis, previously published TCR beta repertoires from about 640 donors were re-analyzed and high-resolution HLA genotyping was added so that TCR occurrence patterns could be studied. Rather than drawing on any new phenotypic data, the later analysis identified candidate immune exposures from TCR beta sequences and the way those sequences occurred across donors. In an earlier analysis of about 590 of the donors, high-throughput TCR beta sequencing was used to judge whether each TCR beta V gene segment behaved as functional or pseudogenic. Donor age, sex, ethnicity and CMV serostatus were compiled together with the repertoire data. A later genetic analysis used genome-wide SNP genotypes for about three fifths of the roughly 700 donors, treating that subset as a discovery cohort. Every repertoire in the discovery cohort had been generated on one and the same sequencing platform. HLA typing covered class I and class II loci at four-digit resolution. The number of typed donors differed by locus: about 629-630 for A, B, C, DRB1 and DQB1; approximately 520 for DQA1; 606 for DPA1; and roughly 490 for DPB1. Because of strong linkage in the cohort, five DR-DQ haplotypes were treated as single units for association and clustering. On average, around 240,000 unique TCR beta nucleotide sequences were sequenced per donor among 350 to 400 genotyped donors of the cohort, with about 17% of those sequences being non-productive.

General study outcomes and caveats: In a later analysis, HLA-associated TCR beta chains showed more clonal expansion and lower generation probabilities than non-associated chains that were equally common. Cytomegalovirus status was reported to be diagnosed by the classifier with high specificity and sensitivity in both the original and validation cohorts. Because the 87-base-pair reads could not distinguish some IMGT-functional V segments, including TRBV6-2 and TRBV6-3, those segments were excluded. Sequencing depth was assumed to be roughly uniform across donors in the presence/absence analyses, though that assumption may not hold. A later analysis reported that several top co-occurrence clusters appeared linked to parvovirus B19, influenza, CMV and Epstein-Barr virus. In a later analysis, about 16,000 TCR beta sequences were associated with specific HLA alleles at a false discovery rate of 0.05. In an earlier analysis of around 600 of the donors, most TCR beta V segments appeared in productive rearrangements about 87% or about 30% of the time, broadly matching IMGT annotations. In a later analysis, the rate of TCR association differed among HLA loci, with DRB1 alleles having the most associated TCRs and HLA-C alleles having the fewest. The authors suggested that the approach could potentially be extended to other disease states and immunological phenotypes. A group of highly shared sequence variants was considered likely to be a technical artifact of the sequencing pipeline. Because counts were too low, seventeen rarely observed V segments, including chromosome 9 orphons, were left out of the earlier analysis of approximately 500 of the donors. Because some donors lacked HLA typing at each locus, the association tests relied only on the typed subset. In this cohort, only TCR beta chains were sequenced, and detectable features were limited by the absence of alpha or paired-chain data. In a later genetic analysis, a missense DCLRE1C variant was associated with V-gene and J-gene trimming of TCR beta chains, and the association was replicated in an independent cohort. The study gave a list of about 170 TCR beta chains associated with cytomegalovirus. CMV serostatus was the only immune exposure information available for the cohort. Linkage disequilibrium might explain the correlated functional status among segregating V segments, but an unknown experimental factor could not be ruled out. Most TCR sequences were seen in very few donors, while some public TCRs were found in many individuals. In vitro tests confirmed that a few of the cytomegalovirus-associated TCR beta chains recognize cytomegalovirus antigens. A further reported finding was that TCR beta sequences accurately predicted the HLA-A and HLA-B alleles for most subjects in the first cohort. In a later genetic analysis, fewer N-insertions in productive TCRs were reported among donors in an Asian-associated ancestry cluster than the approximately 670-donor mean. Strong co-occurrence of HLA alleles, especially DR and DQ, made assigning TCR associations to individual alleles difficult. Most CMV-associated TCR beta chains appeared to be HLA-restricted in a later analysis, and the HLA associations seemed to be driven largely by CMV exposure.

The cohort was made up of approximately 700 healthy bone marrow donors. At the time of sampling, every cohort member was nominally healthy, though immune exposures that went unrecorded were likely present. The donor tested CMV seropositive and was one of the 289 seropositive cohort members. Each donor provided a peripheral blood sample, and peripheral blood mononuclear cells were used for TCR beta sequencing. The Qiagen DNeasy Blood Extraction Kit was used to extract genomic DNA from the blood cell samples. Libraries were made using the immunoSEQ multiplex PCR assay. A mixture of 60 forward primers for TCR Vbeta segments and 13 reverse primers for TCR Jbeta segments was used in the multiplex PCR. The CDR3 region of rearranged TCR beta genes was amplified from genomic DNA by a multiplex PCR assay. Amplified TCR beta libraries were sequenced as 87-base-pair reads on the Illumina HiSeq System. The published analysis was carried out like this. In a later analysis, 80 million or so unique TCR beta chains were counted across the approximately 640 repertoires, and around 10 million of these chains were shared by at least two donors. Raw reads were error-corrected and collapsed into unique sequences with a nearest-neighbor algorithm that merged closely related sequences to remove PCR and sequencing errors. Alignment of CDR3 sequences to IMGT reference sequences was used to assign V, D and J gene segments. Each retained sequence needed at least a six-nucleotide match to both a V gene segment and a J gene segment. Rearrangements were called productive when the CDR3 lacked stop codons and stayed in frame with V and J; all others were non-productive. Following IMGT convention, CDR3 was defined as the stretch from the second conserved V-encoded cysteine to the conserved J-encoded phenylalanine. In an earlier analysis of around 540 of the donors, sequences lacking an unambiguous match to a single V gene segment were excluded. In an earlier analysis of approximately 560 of the donors, a V segment was called functional when productive rearrangements were above 56.7%, and segregating when the standard deviation between donors exceeded 5%. A statistical classification framework was developed to diagnose cytomegalovirus status using the catalog of TCR beta chain sequences. V and J gene assignment, in a later analysis, came from comparing TCR nucleotide sequences with IMGT/GENE-DB human TR gene sequences. In a later analysis, CDR3 sequences and most-parsimonious VDJ recombination scenarios were assigned using the TCRdist pipeline. In a later analysis, each TCR beta chain was defined by its CDR3 amino acid sequence together with its V-gene family, and reads lacking a unique V-gene family were excluded. To address suspected cross-contamination and a sequencing artifact, a later analysis removed 550 to 750 highly shared, low-generation-probability nucleotide sequences. In a later analysis, a clonal expansion index for each public chain was calculated from normalized within-repertoire ranks of inferred template counts. A later analysis computed generation probabilities with a VDJ recombination model fitted to out-of-frame rearrangements, and checked the results against IGoR. A later analysis scored TCR-TCR, TCR-HLA and TCR-CMV co-occurrence with hypergeometric tests, applying a repertoire-size bias correction to TCR pairs. A later analysis estimated false discovery rates by permuting HLA or CMV assignments 20 times. In a later analysis, co-occurring TCRs were grouped using DBSCAN, and TCRdist sequence similarity was added for clustering within HLA-allele-positive subsets. For co-occurrence clustering, repertoires with fewer than 30,000 or more than 120,000 public chains were excluded, along with roughly five repertoires with anomalous nucleotide sharing. TCRdb obtained this table from immuneACCESS and retained in-frame rearrangements with V and J assigned. These tables miss some clones; where compared with another copy, unresolved V genes account for less than half of the shortfall, and the remainder is unexplained. V, J and clone size reflect that table, while D and trimming were determined from the DNA. Within this sample are about 130,000 clones, with about 9.1% of them counted one time only. The ten largest clones take up roughly 6.4% of the sample.

This sequence originates from a woman aged 40 to 50 in good health and CMV-seropositive. The sequence links TRBV19 to TRBJ1-4; the best D guess is TRBD1, with 6 bases matching. Sample: PBMCs. The CDR3 sequence is CASSIGQGFGEKLFF. The sequenced DNA: TGTGCCAGTAGTATCGGTCAGGGGTTTGGAGAAAAACTGTTTTTT.